The T cell receptor (beta chain) described here comes from a study of T cells in localized non-small cell lung cancer. Study results and caveats: Heterogeneity is still possible, as just one tumor region was sequenced. Higher adjacent-lung clonality was associated with shorter survival. Of the top 100 tumor clones, median about 56 were in adjacent lung, some 29 among its top 100.

Concerning this clone: The target antigen is unknown.

The protocol was immunoSEQ multiplex PCR, while the TCRdb copy is restricted to in-frame clones and leaves out a portion. The repertoire includes around 140,000 clones, 80% to 90% of them detected once, and approximately 1.5% sits in the top ten. CDR1 and CDR2 from the germline V gene are LNHDA and SQIVND (reference sequence). The CDR3 runs 14 residues. The junction had 5 bases not matched to a gene; V was cut back by 3 bases and J by 3 bases. The V and J genes are TRBV19 and TRBJ2-7, with 7 bases fitting TRBD1. The sequenced sample was peripheral blood, obtained before any cancer treatment. This clonotype originated in a female donor older than 55 with stage I lung adenocarcinoma. CDR3 DNA: TGTGCCAGTAGTATGGGACAGCTAGGCTACGAGCAGTACTTC. It is translated as CASSMGQLGYEQYF.